This record covers a single T cell receptor (beta chain). Its antigen is unknown. It has no much larger one-base neighbor in the sample; base qualities were not kept. What this sample's time point label stands for: baseline before first vaccination. Vaccinee samples came from UK trials COV001 and COV002, including a single-blind randomized controlled phase 2/3 trial of AZD1222 (ChAdOx1 nCoV-19) in healthy adults. Trial participant PBMC samples were collected at day 0 and day 28 after the second dose for TCRbeta chain sequencing. The data were obtained in a study of T cell responses to AZD1222 COVID-19 vaccine (dated by TCRdb to 2020 to 2023). Some background on the complete study: AZD1222 recipients with second doses at about 4 weeks or about 12 weeks were pooled, because spike-specific TCR depth and breadth did not differ between schedules. Trial participants were enrolled by age into 18-55, 56-69 and 70-plus year subgroups, with approximately 150, 28 and 58 TCR-sequenced participants respectively. A total of around 240 trial participants underwent TCR sequencing, of whom around 200 received two doses of AZD1222 and approximately 25 received two doses of the MenACWY control vaccine.

Summary of the overall study and its limitations: Because no day 14 peak-response samples were available, repertoires were characterized only after the peak T cell response. CD4 TCRs associated with the vaccine covered the entire spike protein, and the dominant responses were in regions 160-218 and 743-854. The 56-69-year group was small, and its depth increase did not reach significance, likely because of low power. Conclusions about previously exposed vaccinees are limited because only six or seven AZD1222 recipients were SARS-CoV-2 seropositive at baseline. After two AZD1222 doses, spike-specific TCR breadth and depth were significantly higher than at day 0 and than in MenACWY recipients. Participants were mostly white British and included more females than males, and it was suggested by the authors that clonal diversity may have been underestimated. Nearly half of unique spike-specific TCRs reportedly recognized epitopes outside regions mutated in the B.1.351 and B.1.1.7 variants.

The CDR3 regions of human TCRbeta chains were analyzed by immunosequencing. The authors' pipeline ran thus. TCRs in the repertoires were matched against a reference library of SARS-CoV-2-specific TCRs that had been generated with the MIRA antigen-specificity platform. Breadth was defined as the fraction of unique TCRs that were SARS-CoV-2-associated. Depth was defined as the fraction of total T cells that were SARS-CoV-2-associated. Using the MIRA data, every spike-specific TCR was mapped to the spike region that the TCR reacted to and assigned to either a CD4 or a CD8 class. Log10-transformed breadth and depth values were compared by one-way ANOVA with Sidak's multiple comparisons tests. Not all clones reach the TCRdb copy of this immuneACCESS table, which keeps in-frame sequences only. Checked studies attribute under half of the gap to unresolved V genes and leave the rest unexplained. For V, J and clone size, that table is used; D and trimming come from the DNA. A total of 65,000 to 85,000 clones appear in this sample, 70% to 90% of them only once. The top ten constitute about an eighth of the sample.

Reading the germline V gene gives CDR1 SGDLS and CDR2 YYNGEE. The CDR3, cysteine through phenylalanine, is 14 amino acids long. Only the CDR3 DNA is retained, 42 bases long and in frame from the first base. V sheds 1 base and J sheds 4 bases, leaving 11 bases between their ends. The sequence was collected from an adult in good health. The material sequenced was peripheral blood, taken on day 0 of AZD1222 vaccination. The chain employs TRBV9 and TRBJ2-5; the D gene cannot be resolved reliably. The sequenced DNA: TGTGCCAGCAGCGTATCCCCCGACGGAGAGACCCAGTACTTC. Its protein product is CASSVSPDGETQYF. The full variable domain, completed from the reference TRBV9 and TRBJ2-5 proteins outside the CDR3, reads DSGVTQTPKHLITATGQRVTLRCSPRSGDLSVYWYQQSLDQGLQFLIQYYNGEERAKGNILERFSAQQFPDLHSELNLSSLELGDSALYFCASSVSPDGETQYFGPGTRLLVL.